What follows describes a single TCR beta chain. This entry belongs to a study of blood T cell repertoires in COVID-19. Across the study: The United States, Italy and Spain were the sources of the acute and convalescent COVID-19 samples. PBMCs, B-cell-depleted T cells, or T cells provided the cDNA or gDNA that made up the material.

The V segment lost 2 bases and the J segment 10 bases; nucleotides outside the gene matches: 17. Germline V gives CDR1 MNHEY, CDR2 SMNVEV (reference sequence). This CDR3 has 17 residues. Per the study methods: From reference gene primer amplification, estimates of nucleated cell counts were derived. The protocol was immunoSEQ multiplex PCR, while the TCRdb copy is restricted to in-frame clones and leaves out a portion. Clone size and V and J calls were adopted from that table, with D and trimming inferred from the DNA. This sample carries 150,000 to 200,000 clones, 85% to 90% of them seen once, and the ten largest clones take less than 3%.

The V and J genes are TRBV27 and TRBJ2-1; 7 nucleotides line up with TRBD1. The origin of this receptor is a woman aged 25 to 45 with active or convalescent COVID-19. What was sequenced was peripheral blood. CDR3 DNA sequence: TGTGCCAGCAGTTTACCCGACAGGGTCTGGCCGTACAGGGAGCAGTTCTTC. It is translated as CASSLPDRVWPYREQFF.